The source of this T cell receptor (beta chain) is a study of blood T cell repertoires in COVID-19. The cohort comprised adults aged roughly 18 to 95 years residing in 20 to 30 US areas. Self-reported history from a screening survey and questionnaire set each donor's cohort. Participants classified as exposed had met a COVID-19 case within 2 weeks before study entry. Per the study methods: Amplification of reference gene primers was used by the study to estimate nucleated cell counts. Only in-frame clones appear in the TCRdb table, and some are missing; sequencing was by immunoSEQ multiplex PCR. V, J and clone size are those of that table, while D and trimming were read from the DNA. The sample has fewer than 350,000 clones; about 88% are singletons. Germline-derived CDR1 and CDR2 are GTSNPN and SVGIG (reference sequence). The CDR3 spans 14 residues. The V end lost 2 bases, the J end lost 8 bases, and 13 bases lay between the germline ends.

The rearrangement uses TRBV30 and TRBJ1-6, with D hard to call. The sequence derives from a woman in her twenties or thirties who had been exposed to COVID-19. Source material: PBMCs or T cells enriched from blood (not recorded which). CDR3 region: CAWSQYSMDSPLHF. The DNA of the CDR3 is TGTGCCTGGAGTCAGTACAGCATGGATTCACCCCTCCACTTT.